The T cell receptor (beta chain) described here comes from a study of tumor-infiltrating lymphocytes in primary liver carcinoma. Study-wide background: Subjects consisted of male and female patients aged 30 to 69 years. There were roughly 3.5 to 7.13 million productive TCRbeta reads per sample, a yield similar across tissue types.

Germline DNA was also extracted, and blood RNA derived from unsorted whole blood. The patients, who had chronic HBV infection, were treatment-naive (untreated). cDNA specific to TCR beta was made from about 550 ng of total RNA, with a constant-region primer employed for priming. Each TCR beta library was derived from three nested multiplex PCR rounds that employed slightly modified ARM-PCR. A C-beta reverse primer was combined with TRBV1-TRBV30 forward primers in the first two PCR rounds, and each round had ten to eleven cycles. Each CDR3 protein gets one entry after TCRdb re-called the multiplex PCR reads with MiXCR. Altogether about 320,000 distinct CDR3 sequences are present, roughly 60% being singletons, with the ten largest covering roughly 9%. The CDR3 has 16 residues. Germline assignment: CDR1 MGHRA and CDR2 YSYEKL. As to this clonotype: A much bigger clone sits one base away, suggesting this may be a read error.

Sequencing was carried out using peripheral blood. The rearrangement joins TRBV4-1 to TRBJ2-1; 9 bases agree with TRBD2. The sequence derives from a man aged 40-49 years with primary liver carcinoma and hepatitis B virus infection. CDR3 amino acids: CASSPGTSSFYNGQFF. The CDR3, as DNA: TGCGCCAGCAGCCCCGGGACTAGCAGCTTCTACAATGGGCAGTTCTTC.